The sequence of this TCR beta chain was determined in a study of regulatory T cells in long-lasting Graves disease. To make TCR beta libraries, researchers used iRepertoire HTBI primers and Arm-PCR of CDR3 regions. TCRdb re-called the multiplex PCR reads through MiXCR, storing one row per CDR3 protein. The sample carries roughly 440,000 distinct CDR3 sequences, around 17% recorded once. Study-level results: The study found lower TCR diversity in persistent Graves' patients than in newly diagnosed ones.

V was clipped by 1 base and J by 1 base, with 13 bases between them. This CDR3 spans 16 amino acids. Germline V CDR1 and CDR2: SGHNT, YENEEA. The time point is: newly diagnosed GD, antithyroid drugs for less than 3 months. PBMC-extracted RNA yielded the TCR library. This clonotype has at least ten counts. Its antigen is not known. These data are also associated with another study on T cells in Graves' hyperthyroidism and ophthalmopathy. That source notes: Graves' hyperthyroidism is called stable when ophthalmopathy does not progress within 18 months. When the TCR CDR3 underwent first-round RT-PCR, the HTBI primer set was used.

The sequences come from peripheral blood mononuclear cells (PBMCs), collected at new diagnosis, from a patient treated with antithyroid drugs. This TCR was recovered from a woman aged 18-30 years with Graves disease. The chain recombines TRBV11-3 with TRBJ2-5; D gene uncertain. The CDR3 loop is CASSLGVGGPQETQYF. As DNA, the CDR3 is TGTGCCAGCAGCTTAGGGGTGGGCGGACCCCAAGAGACCCAGTACTTC.